This record looks at one T cell receptor beta chain sequence and its context. RNA transcripts served as the template for amplifying TCR beta CDR3 regions. TCR CDR3 underwent first-round RT-PCR with the HTBI primer set. TCRdb ran MiXCR on the multiplex PCR reads and lists one entry per CDR3 protein. The sample carries fewer than 600,000 distinct CDR3 sequences, 13% to 15% recorded once. The CDR3 consists of 15 residues. The germline CDR1 and CDR2 sequences are MNHNS and SASEGT. The ends lost 5 bases at V and 9 bases at J; junction bases unmatched: 10. This sample is part of a study of T cells in Graves' hyperthyroidism and ophthalmopathy. These patients, aged 18 to 65, had recently diagnosed hyperthyroidism lasting under 2 months.

The chain uses TRBV6-1 and TRBJ2-1, with 10 bases lining up with TRBD1. The origin of this receptor is a woman aged 18-30 years with Graves' hyperthyroidism. Sequenced sample: blood. This chain's CDR3 is CASSLRDRGYGEQFF. The CDR3 DNA sequence: TGTGCCAGCAGTCTCCGGGACAGGGGTTATGGTGAGCAGTTCTTC.